The next 30 T cell receptor beta chains were all read from a single sample in a study of blood T cells in healthy people across ages. With a J-beta primer mix and a sample-barcoded 5' primer, a second PCR ran about 7 to 12 cycles. TCRdb recomputed calls from the 5' RACE reads with MiXCR, one row per CDR3 protein. The sample yields over 500,000 distinct CDR3 sequences, over 40% seen once. Sequencing input: blood. These receptors were collected from a woman of 80 years or more in good health.

This CDR3 reads CASSLGGSTPNTEAFF. The CDR3, as DNA: TGCGCCAGCAGCTTGGGGGGGTCCACTCCTAACACTGAAGCTTTCTTT. The chain is built from TRBV5-1 and TRBJ1-1, with D possibly matching TRBD1 (5 bases). The CDR3 loop spans 16 amino acids. Per germline, CDR1 SGHRS and CDR2 YFSETQ. Trimming stripped 0 bases from V and 2 bases from J, with 14 bases between.

This sequence joins TRBV5-1 and TRBJ2-5, with D perhaps matching TRBD1 (6 bases). The CDR3 runs 13 residues. V was clipped by 4 bases and J by 11 bases, with 18 bases between them. The germline CDR1 and CDR2 sequences are SGHRS and YFSETQ. CDR3 DNA sequence: TGCGCCAGCAGCCGGACCACAGGGAATGAGCAGTACTTC. Amino acids: CASSRTTGNEQYF.

V usage is TRBV5-1 and J usage is TRBJ2-2; 7 nucleotides match TRBD2. V shed 0 bases and J 7 bases; nucleotides not matched to a gene: 6. The germline V gene has CDR1 SGHRS and CDR2 YFSETQ. The CDR3 consists of 15 residues. CDR3: CASSLGPSGIGELFF. The CDR3, as DNA: TGCGCCAGCAGCTTGGGGCCTAGCGGTATCGGGGAGCTGTTTTTT.

This chain links TRBV20-1 with TRBJ2-3; TRBD2 might be the D (5 bases). This CDR3 contains 14 residues. Trimming shortened V by 0 bases and J by 4 bases, and 11 bases separated the two germline ends. Germline V lookup: CDR1 DFQATT, CDR2 SNEGSKA (reference sequence). The CDR3 region is CSARDAFGADTQYF. The CDR3 nucleotides are TGCAGTGCTAGAGACGCGTTCGGGGCAGATACGCAGTATTTT.

This chain connects TRBV20-1 to TRBJ2-1, with TRBD2 matching 7 bases. CDR3 size: 16 residues. Germline V lookup: CDR1 DFQATT, CDR2 SNEGSKA (reference sequence). Germline trimming cut 3 bases from V and 0 bases from J; bases unmatched to any gene: 8. The CDR3 DNA sequence: TGCAGTGCTAGGGGGGGGACTACCCACTCCTACAATGAGCAGTTCTTC. This gives the protein CSARGGTTHSYNEQFF.

This clonotype turned up a few times. CDR3 in DNA: TGCGCCAGCAGCCAGGGGCGACCGAGTAGGGATACGCAGTATTTT. This gives the protein CASSQGRPSRDTQYF. The V and J genes are TRBV5-1 and TRBJ2-3; D is perhaps TRBD1 (6 bases). Germline loops: CDR1 SGHRS, CDR2 YFSETQ. Trimming took 4 bases from V and 6 from J, leaving 18 bases between them. There are 15 residues in the CDR3. Variable domain in full (rest from reference TRBV5-1 and TRBJ2-3): KAGVTQTPRYLIKTRGQQVTLSCSPISGHRSVSWYQQTPGQGLQFLFEYFSETQRNKGNFPGRFSGRQFSNSRSEMNVSTLELGDSALYLCASSQGRPSRDTQYFGPGTRLTVL.

The chain links TRBV3-1 to TRBJ2-1; the match to TRBD2 covers 8 bases. Germline loops: CDR1 LGHDT, CDR2 YNNKEL (reference sequence). The trim removed 4 bases at V and 3 bases at J, leaving 5 bases unmatched. This CDR3 is built from 15 residues. The CDR3 DNA sequence: TGTGCCAGCAGCCTAAGCGGGGGAGTCTACAATGAGCAGTTCTTC. Amino acid sequence: CASSLSGGVYNEQFF.

This clonotype was seen a handful of times. The J gene is TRBJ1-1, the V gene TRBV29-1, with D possibly matching TRBD1 (5 bases). Germline CDR1 and CDR2: SQVTM and ANQGSEA. Trimming cost V 8 bases and J 0 bases, with 10 bases left between them. The CDR3 is made up of 12 amino acids. This CDR3 reads CSLGAVNTEAFF. CDR3 in DNA: TGCAGCCTTGGGGCCGTGAACACTGAAGCTTTCTTT.

This clonotype was counted only a few times. CDR3 coding DNA: TGTGCCAGCCAAGGACAGGGAAGTGGCTACACCTTC. It translates to CASQGQGSGYTF. The chain recombines TRBV27 with TRBJ1-2, with TRBD1 matching over 8 bases. This CDR3 is built from 12 residues. V was pared by 8 bases and J by 7 bases, with 6 bases of the junction left unmatched. Looked up from germline, CDR1 is MNHEY and CDR2 is SMNVEV (reference sequence).

This clonotype was detected ten times or more. The rearrangement uses TRBV28 and TRBJ2-1, with 10 bases matching TRBD2. CDR1 is MDHEN and CDR2 is SYDVKM in the germline V gene. V lost 9 bases and J lost 9; bases outside the gene matches: 11. This CDR3 spans 14 amino acids. The CDR3 region has the DNA TGTGCCAGTGGACTAGCGGATCCTGGGGGTGAGCAGTTCTTC. Protein product: CASGLADPGGEQFF.

This chain joins TRBV7-9 and TRBJ1-1, with D possibly matching TRBD1 (6 bases). This CDR3 region has 14 residues. Trimming stripped 5 bases from V and 4 bases from J, with 14 bases between. Germline assignment: CDR1 SEHNR and CDR2 FQNEAQ (reference sequence). Here the CDR3 reads CASSPPGDRTEAFF. Written as DNA, the CDR3 is TGTGCCAGCAGCCCCCCAGGGGATCGCACTGAAGCTTTCTTT.

This clonotype was picked up many times. This chain uses TRBV7-2 with TRBJ2-5; no firm D call. Germline loops: CDR1 SGHTA, CDR2 FQGNSA. The CDR3 contains 13 residues. With 2 bases removed from V and 4 bases from J, the gap between germline ends came to 8 bases. The CDR3 bases are TGTGCCAGCAGCTTAATCTTAGCAGAGACCCAGTACTTC. Protein product: CASSLILAETQYF.

Details on this clonotype: Sequence at one end of the junction differs from germline and may be a read error. V is TRBV9 and J is TRBJ2-5; D gene uncertain. Germline V gives CDR1 SGDLS, CDR2 YYNGEE. The CDR3 spans 13 residues. The CDR3, as DNA: TGTGCCTGCAGCGTAGTAGGCGGTAATGAGCAGTACTTC. This sequence encodes CACSVVGGNEQYF.

The genes are TRBV6-6 and TRBJ1-1, with 7 bases that match TRBD1. Trimming took 0 bases from V and 4 from J; bases not matched to a gene: 11. Per germline, CDR1 MNHNY and CDR2 SVGAGI (reference sequence). This CDR3 region has 17 residues. The CDR3 loop reads CASSYSLQGLRGTEAFF. The CDR3 nucleotides read TGTGCCAGCAGTTACTCGTTACAGGGGCTCCGGGGCACTGAAGCTTTCTTT.

This clonotype has a count of ten or more. This sequence joins TRBV18 and TRBJ2-5, with a weak D call TRBD2 (6 bases). CDR1 and CDR2 (germline): KGHSH, LQKENI. Trimming cost V 3 bases and J 5 bases, with 19 bases left between them. The CDR3 length is 16 residues. CDR3 in amino acids: CASSPSLTRRFETQYF. In nucleotides, the CDR3 is TGTGCCAGCTCACCCTCTCTGACTAGACGTTTCGAGACCCAGTACTTC.

This clonotype showed up just a few times. The chain joins TRBV7-3 to TRBJ2-1; 9 nucleotides line up with TRBD2. The J call may be faulty, since TRBJ2-7 better matches the DNA end. Germline loops: CDR1 SGHTA, CDR2 FQGTGA. This CDR3 comprises 15 residues. CDR3 sequence reads: CASSKLAGSYNEQYF. CDR3 DNA sequence: TGTGCCAGCAGCAAACTAGCGGGCTCCTACAATGAGCAGTACTTC.

This clonotype came up many times. This rearrangement joins TRBV28 to TRBJ2-1; 8 nucleotides line up with TRBD2. CDR1 and CDR2 from the germline V gene are MDHEN and SYDVKM. The CDR3 spans 13 residues. V trimming: 2 bases; J trimming: 15 bases; junction bases outside the gene matches: 9. The CDR3: CASSLVLAAGPFF. In nucleotides, the CDR3 is TGTGCCAGCAGTTTAGTACTAGCGGCTGGTCCGTTCTTC.

The chain joins TRBV20-1 to TRBJ1-2, with D possibly matching TRBD1 (6 bases). The CDR3 is 13 amino acids. CDR1 DFQATT and CDR2 SNEGSKA come from the germline V gene (reference sequence). The ends were cut back, 5 bases at V and 2 bases at J, with 12 bases in the middle. The CDR3 sequence is CSARTTGNYGYTF. CDR3 nucleotides: TGCAGTGCTCGGACAACAGGGAACTATGGCTACACCTTC.

The chain combines TRBV5-1 with TRBJ1-4, with D unclear. Germline CDR1 is SGHRS and CDR2 is YFSETQ. Trimming stripped 0 bases from V and 2 bases from J, with 5 bases between. CDR3 length equals 14 residues. The CDR3 here is CASSLGWTNEKLFF. CDR3 nucleotide sequence: TGCGCCAGCAGCTTGGGGTGGACTAATGAAAAACTGTTTTTT. The variable domain in full, with the rest retrieved from reference TRBV5-1 and TRBJ1-4, is KAGVTQTPRYLIKTRGQQVTLSCSPISGHRSVSWYQQTPGQGLQFLFEYFSETQRNKGNFPGRFSGRQFSNSRSEMNVSTLELGDSALYLCASSLGWTNEKLFFGSGTQLSVL.

The chain couples TRBV9 to TRBJ2-7, with D perhaps matching TRBD1 (6 bases). Germline CDR1 is SGDLS and CDR2 is YYNGEE. The CDR3 covers 13 residues. Trimming pared 6 bases from V and 2 bases from J, leaving 12 bases between. CDR3 in amino acids: CASNGTTPYEQYF. CDR3 nucleotides: TGTGCCAGCAACGGGACAACGCCCTACGAGCAGTACTTC. The whole variable domain, filled in from reference TRBV9 and TRBJ2-7, reads DSGVTQTPKHLITATGQRVTLRCSPRSGDLSVYWYQQSLDQGLQFLIQYYNGEERAKGNILERFSAQQFPDLHSELNLSSLELGDSALYFCASNGTTPYEQYFGPGTRLTVT.

The rearrangement joins TRBV28 to TRBJ2-2; 9 positions agree with TRBD1. Germline V gene data show CDR1 as MDHEN and CDR2 as SYDVKM. J lost 4 bases, V lost 6 bases, and 9 bases had no gene match. The CDR3 is 16 residues long. As DNA, the CDR3 is TGTGCCAGCAGAAGGGACAGGGCAATAAGCACCGGGGAGCTGTTTTTT. Its translation: CASRRDRAISTGELFF.

The chain recombines TRBV19 with TRBJ2-2, with TRBD2 matching 8 bases. CDR3 length equals 16 residues. Trimming took 3 bases from V and 3 from J; bases not matched to a gene: 6. Germline V gene sequence: CDR1 LNHDA, CDR2 SQIVND (reference sequence). The DNA of the CDR3 is TGTGCCAGTAGTATCTTTGGGACTAGAGACACCGGGGAGCTGTTTTTT. This sequence encodes CASSIFGTRDTGELFF.

The V gene is TRBV7-2, the J gene TRBJ2-3, with D hard to call. The V gene's germline CDR1 is SGHTA and CDR2 FQGNSA. Trimming shortened V by 0 bases and J by 0 bases, and 10 bases separated the two germline ends. The CDR3 is 16 residues long. The CDR3 DNA sequence: TGTGCCAGCAGCTTAGCCCCGGGTCCTAGCACAGATACGCAGTATTTT. Its translation is CASSLAPGPSTDTQYF.

The rearrangement uses TRBV7-2 and TRBJ1-3; no reliable D call. V dropped 5 bases and J dropped 0 bases, with 20 bases sitting between them. The CDR3 has 18 residues. Germline V CDR1 and CDR2: SGHTA, FQGNSA. This chain's CDR3 is CASSQSASGGSSGNTIYF. CDR3 sequence (DNA): TGTGCCAGCAGCCAAAGCGCCTCCGGCGGTAGCTCTGGAAACACCATATATTTT.

This sequence joins TRBV15 and TRBJ2-2, with D unresolved. This CDR3 is built from 13 residues. V was pared by 0 bases and J by 6 bases, with 5 bases between. Germline V CDR1 and CDR2: LNHNV, YYDKDF (reference sequence). The CDR3 DNA follows: TGTGCCACCAGCAGAGATTCGGCCGGGGAGCTGTTTTTT. Its protein product is CATSRDSAGELFF.

This clonotype was observed a few times. This chain links TRBV5-1 with TRBJ2-4; 7 nucleotides match TRBD2. Germline loops: CDR1 SGHRS, CDR2 YFSETQ. V lost 4 bases, J lost 11 bases, and 12 bases stayed unmatched. CDR3 length: 14 amino acids. The CDR3 reads CASSPRGVRSFQYF. The CDR3 bases are TGCGCCAGCAGCCCCCGGGGGGTTAGGAGTTTTCAGTACTTC.

This CDR3 is CSARPYGNEQYF. For the CDR3, the DNA is TGCAGTGCTAGGCCCTACGGCAACGAGCAGTACTTC. The chain uses TRBV20-1 and TRBJ2-7; D gene ambiguous. The CDR3 is 12 residues long. Deletions cut 3 bases from V and 5 bases from J, with 11 bases between. CDR1 is DFQATT and CDR2 is SNEGSKA in the germline V gene (reference sequence).

This clonotype was seen at least ten times. The chain employs TRBV6-5 and TRBJ1-6; a weak D match, TRBD1 (6 bases). This CDR3 contains 18 residues. The germline V gene has CDR1 MNHEY and CDR2 SVGAGI. Trimming took 6 bases from V and 1 from J, leaving 19 bases between them. The CDR3 bases are TGTGCCAGCAGACCCTCCGGACAGCTATTTTCCTATAATTCACCCCTCCACTTT. Translated, it gives CASRPSGQLFSYNSPLHF.

This clonotype was observed at least ten times. The chain employs TRBV21-1 and TRBJ2-3; the DNA was not compared with TRBD1, the D call given in the table. TRBV21-1 is classified as a pseudogene. CDR3 size: 14 residues. CDR3 amino acids: CAGLDRDDRDTQYF. CDR3 sequence (DNA): TGTGCCGGACTGGACAGGGATGATAGAGATACGCAGTATTTT.

This clonotype was detected ten times or more. The CDR3 region has the DNA TGTGCCAGCAGCGCTAGACAGGGCATGAACACTGAAGCTTTCTTT. It translates to CASSARQGMNTEAFF. The rearrangement uses TRBV12-3 or TRBV12-4 and TRBJ1-1; 7 nucleotides line up with TRBD1. The CDR3 has 15 residues. V gave up 6 bases and J gave up 0 bases; unmatched junction bases: 7.